The text below deals with one TCR beta chain. Its antigen is as yet unknown. At one boundary the junction diverges from the germline segment, which might be a read error. These data come from a study of cytomegalovirus exposure and HLA in healthy donors. Study-wide results and limits: Prediction of most subjects' HLA-A and HLA-B alleles by TCR beta sequences was reportedly accurate. Trimming of TCR beta V- and J-genes showed a link, identified in a later analysis, to a missense DCLRE1C variant. There were reportedly fewer N-insertions in an Asian-associated ancestry cluster than the roughly 670-donor mean, in a later analysis.

In the PCR, 60 Vbeta and 13 Jbeta primers were used. The authors' processing: A later analysis counted approximately 80 million unique TCR beta chains, some 11 million shared. Clones were read by immunoSEQ multiplex PCR, and TCRdb kept only the in-frame ones, dropping some. V and J calls and clone size are copied from that table; D and trimming were computed from the DNA. There are around 180,000 clones in the sample; 70% to 90% occur only once, and about 4.9% lies in the top ten. The source is a girl aged 5 to 17 in good health and CMV-seropositive. The sample consisted of PBMCs.

CDR3 residues: CASSLDVKGHRDAQYF. In DNA, the CDR3 is TGTGCCAGCAGCTTAGATGTTAAGGGACATAGAGATGCGCAGTATTTT. The rearrangement uses TRBV11-2 and TRBJ2-3; D is perhaps TRBD1 (6 bases). Germline assignment: CDR1 SGHAT and CDR2 FQNNGV. The CDR3 length is 16 residues.